The source of this T cell receptor beta chain is a study of OX40 agonist ivuxolimab in advanced cancers. Study-level findings and limits: It was not determined which antigens were specifically recognized by the peripheral T cells that had undergone clonal expansion.

The CDR3 covers 14 residues. Deletions cut 6 bases from V and 5 bases from J, with 13 bases between. Germline loops: CDR1 MDHEN, CDR2 SYDVKM. Regarding this clone: As yet, its antigen is unknown.

Using immunoSEQ multiplex PCR, the repertoire was profiled, and TCRdb retains in-frame clones only, with some absent. The sample has around 79,000 clones, about 89% seen once. The source was CD4+ or CD8+ T cells sorted from blood, collected in a trial of the OX40 agonist ivuxolimab. The rearrangement uses TRBV28 and TRBJ2-2; D remains ambiguous. The receptor was isolated from an adult with an advanced solid tumor such as melanoma, head and neck, liver or kidney cancer. CDR3 region: CASRALERTGELFF. The CDR3 region has the DNA TGTGCCAGCAGGGCGCTTGAGAGAACCGGGGAGCTGTTTTTT.